The 9 T cell receptor beta chains in this list originate from one sample, sequenced in a study of blood T cell repertoires in COVID-19. The repertoire was sequenced with immunoSEQ multiplex PCR; TCRdb's copy has only in-frame clones and lacks some. Here the sample spans around 25,000 clones, about four fifths being singletons. The sample comprised peripheral blood. These receptors all come from a man aged 50 to 59 with COVID-19, enrolled during active disease.

The chain is built from TRBV12-5 and TRBJ1-3; unclear D gene. The CDR3 is 13 amino acids. The V and J ends lost 0 bases and 9 bases respectively, with 9 bases between them. Germline V gives CDR1 LGHNT, CDR2 FRNRAP. CDR3 in amino acids: CASGLVPAVTIYF. As DNA, the CDR3 is TGTGCTAGTGGTTTGGTCCCGGCGGTCACCATATATTTT.

The chain employs TRBV29-1 and TRBJ2-3; 9 nucleotides align to TRBD2. Germline trimming cut 4 bases from V and 0 bases from J; bases unmatched to any gene: 2. The CDR3 is 14 residues long. CDR1 and CDR2 (germline): SQVTM, ANQGSEA. The CDR3 DNA sequence: TGCAGCGTTGGACTAGCGGCTAGCACAGATACGCAGTATTTT. It specifies CSVGLAASTDTQYF.

The sample holds one count of this clone. This chain joins TRBV9 and TRBJ2-7; 8 bases match TRBD1. Germline loops: CDR1 SGDLS, CDR2 YYNGEE. The V gene end was trimmed by 5 bases and the J gene end by 6 bases; junction bases not matched to a gene: 16. CDR3 length equals 16 residues. CDR3: CASSAGLGQELAEQYF. The CDR3, as DNA: TGTGCCAGCAGTGCTGGCTTGGGACAGGAACTAGCCGAGCAGTACTTC.

This clone was recorded a few times. The V and J genes are TRBV5-1 and TRBJ1-1, with a possible D match to TRBD1 (5 bases). This CDR3 contains 14 residues. CDR1 and CDR2 from the germline V gene are SGHRS and YFSETQ. V gave up 4 bases and J gave up 1 base, with 11 bases separating them. The CDR3 sequence is CASSRNDRNTEAFF. The CDR3 DNA reads as TGCGCCAGCAGCCGCAACGACAGGAACACTGAAGCTTTCTTT.

The CDR3 nucleotides read TGTGCCAGCAATGGGGGGACAGGTCAGCCCCAGCATTTT. Amino acid sequence: CASNGGTGQPQHF. V usage is TRBV6-5 and J usage is TRBJ1-5, with 8 bases identical to TRBD1. The CDR3 has 13 amino acids. The V gene's germline CDR1 is MNHEY and CDR2 SVGAGI. The trim removed 7 bases at V and 6 bases at J, leaving 5 bases unmatched.

The chain carries TRBV18 and TRBJ2-2; possible D gene TRBD1, 5 bases. V lost 4 bases and J 5 bases, leaving 14 bases between the germline ends. This CDR3 has 15 residues. CDR1 is KGHSH and CDR2 is LQKENI in the germline V gene. CDR3 protein: CASSRGQADTGELFF. The CDR3 DNA reads TGTGCCAGCTCACGGGGCCAGGCTGATACCGGGGAGCTGTTTTTT.

This clone was picked up one time. The chain couples TRBV5-1 to TRBJ2-2; D is perhaps TRBD2 (6 bases). The CDR3 length is 15 residues. Trimming shortened V by 4 bases and J by 5 bases, and 15 bases separated the two germline ends. Germline values: CDR1 SGHRS, CDR2 YFSETQ. CDR3 loop: CASSLYGTQTGELFF. The CDR3, as DNA: TGCGCCAGCAGCCTATACGGGACTCAAACCGGGGAGCTGTTTTTT.

As DNA, the CDR3 is TGTGCCAGCAGTTTAAGCGAGGGTCTGAACACTGAAGCTTTCTTT. It translates to CASSLSEGLNTEAFF. The chain recombines TRBV27 with TRBJ1-1; D is ambiguous. Trimming cost V 2 bases and J 0 bases, with 10 bases left between them. Looked up from germline, CDR1 is MNHEY and CDR2 is SMNVEV (reference sequence). This CDR3 region has 15 residues.

V gene TRBV14 combines with J gene TRBJ2-1; 8 bases are shared with TRBD2. CDR3 length: 17 residues. Trimming took 4 bases from V and 4 from J; bases not matched to a gene: 12. Germline CDR1 is SGHDN and CDR2 is FVKESK. The DNA for the CDR3 is TGTGCCAGCAGCCCCTCCCTAACTAGCGGAGATTACAATGAGCAGTTCTTC. Its translation is CASSPSLTSGDYNEQFF.